This T cell receptor beta chain was documented in a study of T cells after yellow fever vaccination. Overall study: Any fraction with a low cell number was prepared using SMART-Seq v4 Ultra Low Input. General study results and limits: Detected again after the booster were most primary-vaccination clones, at 96% CD4 and nearly 90% CD8.

As regards this clonotype: Its antigen is currently unknown.

Conversion of TCR transcripts into cDNA relied on 5'RACE template switching, which added a universal primer site and UMIs. TCRdb re-analysed the 5' RACE reads in MiXCR, keeping a single row per CDR3 protein. This sample has fewer than 500,000 distinct CDR3 sequences, with under 20% found just once. The CDR3 contains 17 residues. V was pared by 2 bases and J by 2 bases, with 11 bases of the junction left unmatched. The germline gives CDR1 MGHRA, CDR2 YSYEKL. The sample was PBMCs, taken before the yellow fever booster vaccination. This chain connects TRBV4-1 to TRBJ1-2; 7 bases match TRBD1. This TCR came from a man aged 18 to 29 who received the YFV17D yellow fever vaccine. CDR3 amino acids: CASSQKTWDSTNYGYTF. DNA for the CDR3: TGCGCCAGCAGCCAAAAGACCTGGGACAGCACAAACTATGGCTACACCTTC.